Included here is one T cell receptor beta chain sequence, with context. The antigen remains unidentified. The data were taken from a study of shared clonotypes between healthy human individuals. Findings of the study overall: Some naive CD4 clonotypes, around 5%, turned up in common across a handful of donors.

The method was immunoSEQ multiplex PCR; TCRdb's version includes in-frame clones alone and lacks a portion of them. The repertoire consists of about 960,000 clones, with 60% to 85% occurring once and the leading ten covering around 1.4%. This CDR3 is 12 amino acids long. Deletions cut 2 bases from V and 4 bases from J, with 5 bases between. Per the germline V gene, CDR1 is MGHDK and CDR2 is SYGVNS. This receptor was identified in a man aged 18 to 29 in good health. Sequenced sample: memory CD4+ T cells sorted from blood. Subset in this sample: CD45RA-negative fraction. The gene calls are TRBV25-1 and TRBJ1-2; unclear D gene. In DNA, the CDR3 is TGTGCCAGCAGTGAACGAAGCTATGGCTACACCTTC. As protein: CASSERSYGYTF.